This TCR beta chain appears in the sequencing data of a study of blood T cell repertoires in COVID-19. Study-level background: Acute and convalescent COVID-19 specimens originated in the United States, Italy and Spain. In each case, the material was cDNA or gDNA derived from T cells, B-cell-depleted T cells, or PBMCs.

Trimming removed 2 bases from V and 0 bases from J, with 11 bases in between. This CDR3 spans 15 amino acids. Germline loops: CDR1 SGHTS, CDR2 YDEGEE. In the source study's methods: Reference gene primer amplification in the assay estimated nucleated cell counts. Assay used: immunoSEQ multiplex PCR; TCRdb lists only in-frame clones, some missing. D and trimming were read from the DNA, whereas the V and J calls and clone size are those reported in that table. The sample carries 270,000 or so clones, about 89% recorded once. Material: peripheral blood. The TCR comes from a man aged 35 to 55 with acute or convalescent COVID-19. The V call is TRBV5-8, the J call TRBJ1-1; no firm D call. CDR3 sequence (DNA): TGTGCCAGCAGCTTTACTGACATCATGAACACTGAAGCTTTCTTT. This codes for CASSFTDIMNTEAFF.